Listed below are T cell receptor beta chains from one sample, sequenced in a study of blood T cell repertoires in COVID-19. This table comes from immunoSEQ multiplex PCR, and its TCRdb copy is limited to in-frame clones, with some not included. The sample lists 410,000 or so clones; around nine tenths were seen once. The sequenced sample was peripheral blood. The receptors here all came from a woman aged 40 to 49 with COVID-19, enrolled during active disease. The CDR3 runs from the conserved cysteine through the conserved F or W. Each record gives: V gene, D gene, J gene, CDR3 protein. D genes are given only for firm matches.

v_gene: TRBV7-9; d_gene: TRBD1; j_gene: TRBJ1-1; CDR3aa: CASSFRRGQGISEAFF
v_gene: TRBV30; d_gene: NA; j_gene: TRBJ1-2; CDR3aa: CAWSPPGHGPGSYTF
v_gene: TRBV27; d_gene: NA; j_gene: TRBJ1-1; CDR3aa: CASSLSGGPRGAFF
v_gene: TRBV7-9; d_gene: TRBD1; j_gene: TRBJ1-1; CDR3aa: CASSLARGRGDTEAFF
v_gene: TRBV29-1; d_gene: NA; j_gene: TRBJ1-1; CDR3aa: CSADRSNTEAFF
v_gene: TRBV7-2; d_gene: NA; j_gene: TRBJ1-3; CDR3aa: CAIQGRNSGNTIYF
v_gene: TRBV29-1; d_gene: NA; j_gene: TRBJ2-2; CDR3aa: CSVGNRPGTGELFF
v_gene: TRBV27; d_gene: NA; j_gene: TRBJ1-1; CDR3aa: CASSIGGTEAFF
v_gene: TRBV11-3; d_gene: NA; j_gene: TRBJ1-1; CDR3aa: CASSLDSTDSTEAFF
v_gene: TRBV7-6; d_gene: NA; j_gene: TRBJ2-7; CDR3aa: CASSTDGAHEQYF
v_gene: TRBV7-7; d_gene: TRBD2; j_gene: TRBJ2-3; CDR3aa: CASSLGTSGDTQYF
v_gene: TRBV30; d_gene: NA; j_gene: TRBJ2-5; CDR3aa: CAWSVRETQYF
v_gene: TRBV12-5; d_gene: NA; j_gene: TRBJ1-1; CDR3aa: CASGPWTGRNTEAFF
v_gene: TRBV28; d_gene: TRBD1; j_gene: TRBJ1-4; CDR3aa: CASSFDRAGEKLFF
v_gene: TRBV6-2/TRBV6-3; d_gene: TRBD1; j_gene: TRBJ1-5; CDR3aa: CASSRDRVYQPQHF
v_gene: TRBV5-1; d_gene: NA; j_gene: TRBJ2-7; CDR3aa: CASSLLGSGSYEQYF
v_gene: TRBV7-3; d_gene: NA; j_gene: TRBJ2-2; CDR3aa: CASSLTFRSRESAGELFF
v_gene: TRBV27; d_gene: TRBD1; j_gene: TRBJ1-2; CDR3aa: CASSPRTGTNYGYTF